The 17 T cell receptor beta chains below were found in one sample sequenced in a study of control samples from healthy donors and cancer patients. Generated by immunoSEQ multiplex PCR, the TCRdb table keeps only in-frame clones and is missing some. The sample has 100,000 or so clones; around 89% are singletons. Specimen: blood. The receptors originated from a man under 40 in good health.

This clone came up a few times. This sequence joins TRBV7-2 and TRBJ2-7; TRBD1 agrees at 8 bases. The germline V gene encodes CDR1 SGHTA and CDR2 FQGNSA. This CDR3 is built from 14 residues. J was trimmed by 3 bases and V by 1 base; bases with no gene match: 2. This CDR3 is CASSLDRGSYEQYF. CDR3 DNA sequence: TGTGCCAGCAGCTTAGACAGGGGGAGCTACGAGCAGTACTTC.

The V gene is TRBV5-1, the J gene TRBJ1-1; D is unresolved. This CDR3 has 16 amino acids. The V gene's germline CDR1 is SGHRS and CDR2 YFSETQ. Trimming cost V 4 bases and J 4 bases, with 20 bases left between them. The CDR3 bases are TGCGCCAGCAGCCCCCAAGCTGACACCGGAACCACTGAAGCTTTCTTT. Its protein is CASSPQADTGTTEAFF.

The chain joins TRBV28 to TRBJ2-7; no clear D gene. CDR1 is MDHEN and CDR2 is SYDVKM in the germline V gene. The V end lost 11 bases, the J end lost 4 bases, and 9 bases lay between the germline ends. The CDR3 is 10 residues long. The DNA for the CDR3 is TGTGCCTCAGCCGGATACGAGCAGTACTTC. Amino acid sequence: CASAGYEQYF.

The chain joins TRBV7-2 to TRBJ2-3; the D is unclear. Germline V gene lookup returns CDR1 SGHTA and CDR2 FQGNSA. The V end was cut by 5 bases, the J end by 2 bases, with 11 bases between. The length of the CDR3 is 14 residues. The CDR3 DNA is TGTGCCAGCAGCCTCCCTGGCGACACAGATACGCAGTATTTT. Residues: CASSLPGDTDTQYF.

CDR3 sequence (DNA): TGCGCCAGCGGGGGACGGGGTGAGACCCAGTACTTC. This codes for CASGGRGETQYF. The chain recombines TRBV10-2 with TRBJ2-5, with D possibly being TRBD1 or TRBD2 (5 bases each). In germline, CDR1 is WSHSY, CDR2 SAAADI. V was cut by 8 bases and J by 5 bases, with 12 bases left in between. The length of the CDR3 is 12 residues.

The chain joins TRBV24-1 to TRBJ2-3; the match to TRBD2 covers 7 bases. The CDR3 length is 13 residues. Trimming took 12 bases from V and 1 from J; bases not matched to a gene: 6. The germline V gene has CDR1 KGHDR and CDR2 SFDVKD. The CDR3 here is CACDRGGTDTQYF. DNA for the CDR3: TGTGCCTGCGACCGGGGGGGCACAGATACGCAGTATTTT.

The chain links TRBV24-1 to TRBJ1-2; tentatively, D is TRBD1 (6 bases). The CDR3 runs 12 residues. Germline CDR1 KGHDR, CDR2 SFDVKD. With 6 bases removed from V and 8 bases from J, the gap between germline ends came to 12 bases. CDR3 nucleotide sequence: TGTGCCACCAGTCCCACAGGGTACGGCTACACCTTC. Encoded protein: CATSPTGYGYTF.

The genes are TRBV2 and TRBJ1-2, with 10 bases matching TRBD1. Trimming removed 6 bases from V and 4 bases from J; junction bases left unmatched: 8. Germline CDR1 is SNHLY and CDR2 is FYNNEI. CDR3 length: 15 amino acids. CDR3 residues: CASRQGTGVSYGYTF. In nucleotides, the CDR3 is TGTGCCAGCAGACAGGGGACAGGGGTATCCTATGGCTACACCTTC.

The chain is built from TRBV11-3 and TRBJ2-5; D may correspond to TRBD1 or TRBD2 (5 bases each). Germline CDR1 is SGHNT and CDR2 is YENEEA. The CDR3 covers 13 residues. Trimming removed 6 bases from V and 4 bases from J, with 12 bases in between. The CDR3 sequence is CASSSGTLETQYF. Here the CDR3 DNA reads TGTGCCAGCAGTTCCGGGACGTTAGAGACCCAGTACTTC.

There are a few counts of this clone. This chain links TRBV5-8 with TRBJ1-1, with no clear D. CDR3 size: 14 residues. Germline CDR1 is SGHTS and CDR2 is YDEGEE. V lost 4 bases and J 2 bases, leaving 12 bases between the germline ends. For the CDR3, the DNA is TGTGCCAGCAGCGCCCAGCGCAGAAACACTGAAGCTTTCTTT. As protein: CASSAQRRNTEAFF.

A single count supports this clone. The gene calls are TRBV5-6 and TRBJ1-2, with a tentative D call TRBD1 (6 bases). The germline V gene encodes CDR1 SGHDT and CDR2 YYEEEE. This CDR3 contains 15 residues. V was trimmed by 4 bases and J by 0 bases, leaving 13 bases between them. The CDR3 reads CASSRGQQANYGYTF. CDR3 in DNA: TGTGCCAGCAGCCGCGGACAGCAAGCTAACTATGGCTACACCTTC.

The J gene is TRBJ2-7, the V gene TRBV4-3, with D perhaps given as TRBD1 or TRBD2 (5 bases each). This CDR3 spans 14 amino acids. Looked up from germline, CDR1 is LGHNA and CDR2 is YSLEER. V lost 8 bases to trimming and J lost 2 bases, with 16 bases between them. The DNA of the CDR3 is TGCGCCAGCGCGGTAGGTAGGGGAGCCTACGAGCAGTACTTC. Translating it yields CASAVGRGAYEQYF.

The rearrangement uses TRBV28 and TRBJ2-5; 8 bases are a match to TRBD1. Germline assignment: CDR1 MDHEN and CDR2 SYDVKM. V dropped 6 bases and J dropped 3; count of bases not matched to a gene: 9. This CDR3 has 15 amino acids. In DNA form, the CDR3 reads TGTGCCAGCAGATCCTATGGGACAGGAAAAGAGACCCAGTACTTC. It is translated as CASRSYGTGKETQYF.

The V gene is TRBV28, the J gene TRBJ2-1; tentatively, D is TRBD2 (6 bases). V was shortened by 1 base and J by 6 bases, with 19 bases between the two germline ends. Germline CDR1 is MDHEN and CDR2 is SYDVKM. The CDR3 runs 17 residues. The DNA of the CDR3 is TGTGCCAGCAGTTTATCCCTGATTGGGAGGAAAATCAATGAGCAGTTCTTC. Protein: CASSLSLIGRKINEQFF.

The chain employs TRBV19 and TRBJ2-7, with 8 bases matching TRBD1. Germline V gene sequence: CDR1 LNHDA, CDR2 SQIVND (reference sequence). The CDR3 loop spans 15 amino acids. Trimming took 1 base from V and 2 from J; bases not matched to a gene: 4. Written as DNA, the CDR3 is TGTGCCAGTAGTATAGGGGGACAGGCCCCCTACGAGCAGTACGTC. It is translated as CASSIGGQAPYEQYV.

This clone rates as medium-sized. The chain is built from TRBV29-1 and TRBJ2-2, with 7 bases fitting TRBD1. Looked up from germline, CDR1 is SQVTM and CDR2 is ANQGSEA. Losses at the gene ends were 7 bases for V and 4 bases for J; bases not matched to a gene: 9. The CDR3 covers 14 residues. For the CDR3, the DNA is TGCAGCGCCAGACAGGGCCCCATCACCGGGGAGCTGTTTTTT. Translated, it gives CSARQGPITGELFF.

The chain recombines TRBV19 with TRBJ1-5; 7 positions agree with TRBD1. This CDR3 is built from 16 residues. CDR1 is LNHDA and CDR2 is SQIVND in the germline V gene (reference sequence). Unmatched junction bases numbered 7, after V lost 4 bases and J lost 1 base. The CDR3 DNA reads as TGTGCCAGTAGTAAACGGGACAGCCAGAGCAATCAGCCCCAGCATTTT. This encodes CASSKRDSQSNQPQHF.